This is a list of T cell receptor beta chains from one sample in a study of molecular identifiers for immune sequencing clone quantification. One entry per CDR3 protein results from TCRdb running MiXCR on the PCR reads. Of a few hundred thousand distinct CDR3 sequences listed, roughly 23% were seen once; the top ten hold 0.7% to 1%. The sequenced sample was naive CD8+ T cells from blood, with Jurkat cell RNA spiked in. Receptors were obtained from a human donor in good health. Some libraries in this study had Jurkat cell RNA spiked in. CDR3s include the opening cysteine and the closing phenylalanine or tryptophan. A D gene is named only where the DNA matches it firmly. Size is stated for part of the rows, as once, few or many counts, or as a class when the clone is expanded.

cdr3_nt: TGTGCCAGCAGCCGTGCACCCGTTCACAATGGCTACACCTTC
cdr3_aa: CASSRAPVHNGYTF
clone_size: .
j_call: TRBJ1-2
v_call: TRBV6-5
d_call: .

cdr3_nt: TGTGCCAGCAGCTTAGGCAGGACAGGGGCGATCGAGCAGTACTTC
cdr3_aa: CASSLGRTGAIEQYF
clone_size: .
j_call: TRBJ2-7
v_call: TRBV7-6
d_call: TRBD1

cdr3_nt: TGCAGCGTGCTACAGGGGTACGACACTGAAGCTTTCTTT
cdr3_aa: CSVLQGYDTEAFF
clone_size: many
j_call: TRBJ1-1
v_call: TRBV29-1
d_call: TRBD1

cdr3_nt: TGTGCCAGTAGTATAGACCCTACTAGCAACTCGCGGGCCCAGTACTTC
cdr3_aa: CASSIDPTSNSRAQYF
clone_size: .
j_call: TRBJ2-5
v_call: TRBV19
d_call: .

cdr3_nt: TGTGCCAGCAGCTTAGATCCCACCATGAACACTGAAGCTTTCTTT
cdr3_aa: CASSLDPTMNTEAFF
clone_size: .
j_call: TRBJ1-1
v_call: TRBV11-2
d_call: .

cdr3_nt: TGTGCCTGGAGTGTCGGACTAGCGCGCGAGCAGTACTTC
cdr3_aa: CAWSVGLAREQYF
clone_size: few
j_call: TRBJ2-7
v_call: TRBV30
d_call: TRBD2

cdr3_nt: TGTGCCAGCAGCCAAGTGGAGCGGGAGGCCACCCAGTACTTC
cdr3_aa: CASSQVEREATQYF
clone_size: many
j_call: TRBJ2-5
v_call: TRBV3-1
d_call: TRBD2

cdr3_nt: TGTGCCAGCAGCGTAGGCCCGGCCACCGAGCAGTACTTC
cdr3_aa: CASSVGPATEQYF
clone_size: .
j_call: TRBJ2-7
v_call: TRBV9
d_call: .

cdr3_nt: TGTGCCAGCAGTTTAACTCAGGGACCTCTCTACGAGCAGTACTTC
cdr3_aa: CASSLTQGPLYEQYF
clone_size: .
j_call: TRBJ2-7
v_call: TRBV6-2/TRBV6-3
d_call: .

cdr3_nt: TGTGCCAGCAGCCAAGATCTGCAGAGCAATCAGCCCCAGCATTTT
cdr3_aa: CASSQDLQSNQPQHF
clone_size: many
j_call: TRBJ1-5
v_call: TRBV3-1
d_call: .

cdr3_nt: TGTGCCAGCAGCGTAGATGGTAGCGCCTACGAGCAGTACTTC
cdr3_aa: CASSVDGSAYEQYF
clone_size: .
j_call: TRBJ2-7
v_call: TRBV9
d_call: .

cdr3_nt: TGTGCCAGTAGTACCCCAGGTGGGCTAGGAGAAAAACTGTTTTTT
cdr3_aa: CASSTPGGLGEKLFF
clone_size: .
j_call: TRBJ1-4
v_call: TRBV19
d_call: .

cdr3_nt: TGCAGCGTTGGAGTCCCTGGGGCCAACGTCCTGACTTTC
cdr3_aa: CSVGVPGANVLTF
clone_size: many
j_call: TRBJ2-6
v_call: TRBV29-1
d_call: .

cdr3_nt: TGTGCCAGCACTTGGGGGGAGGGCGGGTACGAGCAGTACTTC
cdr3_aa: CASTWGEGGYEQYF
clone_size: many
j_call: TRBJ2-7
v_call: TRBV28
d_call: TRBD2

cdr3_nt: TGTGCCAGCAGTTTATTAGTGTCCAATGAGCAGTTCTTC
cdr3_aa: CASSLLVSNEQFF
clone_size: .
j_call: TRBJ2-1
v_call: TRBV12-3/TRBV12-4
d_call: .

cdr3_nt: TGCAGTGCTAGCGCTCTGGTAGCGGGGGTGGAAGATACGCAGTATTTT
cdr3_aa: CSASALVAGVEDTQYF
clone_size: many
j_call: TRBJ2-3
v_call: TRBV20-1
d_call: TRBD2

cdr3_nt: TGCAGTGCTAGAGAACCCCTAGCGGGCTACGAGCAGTACTTC
cdr3_aa: CSAREPLAGYEQYF
clone_size: few
j_call: TRBJ2-7
v_call: TRBV20-1
d_call: TRBD2

cdr3_nt: TGTGCCAGCAGTTGCCGGGACAGGGGAAGCCCTAACTATGGCTACACCTTC
cdr3_aa: CASSCRDRGSPNYGYTF
clone_size: .
j_call: TRBJ1-2
v_call: TRBV6-5
d_call: TRBD1

cdr3_nt: TGCGCCAGCAGCCAAGACCATGACAGGGGCGCAAATCAGCCCCAGCATTTT
cdr3_aa: CASSQDHDRGANQPQHF
clone_size: many
j_call: TRBJ1-5
v_call: TRBV4-3
d_call: TRBD1

cdr3_nt: TGTGCCACTAGCGCATCCGGGGGAGGATCCTACAATGAGCAGTTCTTC
cdr3_aa: CATSASGGGSYNEQFF
clone_size: many
j_call: TRBJ2-1
v_call: TRBV24-1
d_call: .

cdr3_nt: TGCGCCAGCAGCCAAGATGGGTTACAAGAGACCCAGTACTTC
cdr3_aa: CASSQDGLQETQYF
clone_size: few
j_call: TRBJ2-5
v_call: TRBV4-1
d_call: .

cdr3_nt: TGCGCCAGCAGCCAAGATAGGGGGCGTTGGAACGAGCAGTACTTC
cdr3_aa: CASSQDRGRWNEQYF
clone_size: once
j_call: TRBJ2-7
v_call: TRBV4-3
d_call: TRBD1

cdr3_nt: TGTGCCAGCAGCTTAGGAACAGCTACCGGACCCAATCAGCCCCAGCATTTT
cdr3_aa: CASSLGTATGPNQPQHF
clone_size: many
j_call: TRBJ1-5
v_call: TRBV7-9
d_call: .